Described below is a single T cell receptor beta chain sequence and its context. The data were obtained in a study of OX40 agonist ivuxolimab in advanced cancers. Germline V CDR1 and CDR2: SEHNR, FQNEAQ (reference sequence). Trimming stripped 3 bases from V and 2 bases from J, with 11 bases between. The CDR3 consists of 14 residues. Assay used: immunoSEQ multiplex PCR; TCRdb lists only in-frame clones, some missing. The table has about 52,000 clones, around 85% seen once. This material consisted of CD4+ or CD8+ T cells sorted from blood, taken in a trial of the OX40 agonist ivuxolimab. This clonotype was obtained from an adult with an advanced solid tumor such as melanoma, head and neck, liver or kidney cancer. The chain uses TRBV7-9 and TRBJ2-7, with no clear D. The CDR3 region is CASSFLEATYEQYF. In nucleotides, the CDR3 is TGTGCCAGCAGCTTCCTCGAGGCCACCTACGAGCAGTACTTC.